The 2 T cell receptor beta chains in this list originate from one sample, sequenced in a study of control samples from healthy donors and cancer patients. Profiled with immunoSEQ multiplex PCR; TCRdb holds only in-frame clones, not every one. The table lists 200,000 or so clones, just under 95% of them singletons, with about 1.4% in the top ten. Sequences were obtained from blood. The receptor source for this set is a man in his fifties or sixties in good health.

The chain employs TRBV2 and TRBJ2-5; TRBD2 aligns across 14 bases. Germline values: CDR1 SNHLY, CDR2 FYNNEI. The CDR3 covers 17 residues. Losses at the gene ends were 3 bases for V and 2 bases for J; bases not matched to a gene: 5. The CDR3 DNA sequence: TGTGCCAGCAGTGATACGGGACTAGCGGGGGAACAAGAGACCCAGTACTTC. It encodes CASSDTGLAGEQETQYF.

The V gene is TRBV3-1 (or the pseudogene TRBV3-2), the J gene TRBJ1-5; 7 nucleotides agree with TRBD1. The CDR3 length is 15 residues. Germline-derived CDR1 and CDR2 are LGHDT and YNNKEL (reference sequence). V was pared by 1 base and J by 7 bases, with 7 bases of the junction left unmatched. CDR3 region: CASSQGDSDSQPQHF. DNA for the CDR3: TGTGCCAGCAGCCAAGGGGACAGCGATTCCCAGCCCCAGCATTTT.